Ten or more counts support the clone carrying this T cell receptor beta chain. The study enrolled patients aged 18 to 65 with newly diagnosed hyperthyroidism of under 2 months' duration. PBMCs were collected from an approximately 9.3 ml volume of fresh peripheral blood. Trimming cost V 4 bases and J 4 bases, with 8 bases left between them. The CDR3 runs 12 residues. Germline CDR1 and CDR2: MGHDK and SYGVNS. Amplification of TCR beta CDR3 regions was performed using RNA transcripts as template. The study used the HTBI primer set for a first-round RT-PCR of the TCR CDR3. TCRdb ran MiXCR on the multiplex PCR reads and lists one entry per CDR3 protein. The sample yields around 690,000 distinct CDR3 sequences, roughly a sixth seen once. The sample belongs to a study of T cells in Graves' hyperthyroidism and ophthalmopathy. Study background: Peripheral blood was secured at the point of initial diagnosis, before any treatment.

Sequencing was performed on blood. This chain links TRBV25-1 with TRBJ2-7; D is uncertain. The receptor was isolated from a man in his fifties with Graves' hyperthyroidism. The DNA of the CDR3 is TGTGCCAGCAGTGCCCACACTTACGAGCAGTACTTC. It is translated as CASSAHTYEQYF.